This T cell receptor (beta chain) was captured in a study of spatial heterogeneity in lung cancer. Study-level information: Sequenced follow-up PBMC samples came a median of approximately 2 years after resection, where available.

Broader study findings: Resection saw ubiquitous expanded tumor TCRs appear in blood more than follow-up did.

Germline CDR1 is DFQATT and CDR2 is SNEGSKA (reference sequence). This CDR3 has 13 residues. V was pared by 6 bases and J by 0 bases, with 9 bases between. Carried by each TCR cDNA molecule was a unique molecular identifier. TCRdb fed the 5' RACE reads into MiXCR, producing one record per CDR3 protein. This table has 95,000 to 130,000 distinct CDR3 sequences, approximately 12% appearing once. Concerning this clonotype itself: No antigen is known for it.

Stated time point: blood at routine non-recurrence follow-up after resection. Whole RNA, isolated from tumor, nontumor lung or frozen PBMC, was sequenced without prior sorting. The sequence was collected from a male donor with early-stage non-small cell lung cancer. Sequencing was performed on PBMCs, taken at follow-up. The rearrangement joins TRBV20-1 to TRBJ2-4, with unresolved D. Written as DNA, the CDR3 is TGCAGTGCCCCCCACCTAGCCAAAAACATTCAGTACTTC. Translated: CSAPHLAKNIQYF.